What follows is one TCR beta chain and its context. The sample originates from a study of shared clonotypes between healthy human individuals. Libraries were prepared by immunoSEQ multiplex PCR; TCRdb keeps only in-frame clonotypes and omits some of them. The top ten hold under 1.5% of the sample, which has nearly 2 million clones, roughly 95% seen once. Positive CCR7 selection of CD45RO-negative cells yielded the naive CD8 cells, and terminally differentiated effector memory CD45RA+ cells were excluded. V shed 3 bases, J shed 7 bases, and the junction held 14 bases outside the gene matches. The CDR3 is 17 residues long. The germline gives CDR1 KGHSH, CDR2 LQKENI.

The sequencing sample was made of naive CD8+ T cells sorted from blood. This chain connects TRBV18 to TRBJ2-7; 11 nucleotides match TRBD1. This receptor was obtained from a man aged 18 to 30 in good health. The CDR3 protein is CASSPTTRDRGVEEQYF. The DNA of the CDR3 is TGTGCCAGCTCACCCACCACCCGGGACAGGGGGGTGGAGGAGCAGTACTTC.